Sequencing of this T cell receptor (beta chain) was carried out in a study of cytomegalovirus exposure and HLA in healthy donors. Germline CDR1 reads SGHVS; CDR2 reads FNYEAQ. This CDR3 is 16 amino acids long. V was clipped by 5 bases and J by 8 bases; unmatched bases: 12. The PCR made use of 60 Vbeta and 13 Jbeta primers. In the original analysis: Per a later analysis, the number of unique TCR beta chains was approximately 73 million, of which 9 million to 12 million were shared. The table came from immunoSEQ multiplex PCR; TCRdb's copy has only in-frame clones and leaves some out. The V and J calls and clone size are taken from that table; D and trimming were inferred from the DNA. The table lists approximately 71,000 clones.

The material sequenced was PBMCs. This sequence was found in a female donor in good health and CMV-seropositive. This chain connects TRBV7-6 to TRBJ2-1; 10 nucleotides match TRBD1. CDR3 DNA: TGTGCCAGCAGCCACAGGACAGGGGGGGTGCGGGATGAGCAGTTCTTC. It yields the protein CASSHRTGGVRDEQFF.